The rows below give T cell receptor beta chains drawn from one sample of a study of T cells in localized non-small cell lung cancer. Clones were read by immunoSEQ multiplex PCR, and TCRdb kept only the in-frame ones, dropping some. The sample includes approximately 64,000 clones, 90% of them seen just once. The sample here was peripheral blood, taken before any cancer treatment. The receptor set was obtained from a woman aged 40 to 75 with stage I lung adenocarcinoma. Both conserved end residues are part of each CDR3. A D gene is named only where the DNA matches it firmly. Clone sizes are given selectively: once, few, many, or a class where the clone is expanded.

V	D	J	length	size	CDR3	DNA
TRBV7-9	-	TRBJ2-3	15	-	CASSPLGGSTDTQYF	TGTGCCAGCAGCCCCCTGGGGGGAAGCACAGATACGCAGTATTTT
TRBV6-1	-	TRBJ1-1	13	-	CASSQDLTTEAFF	TGTGCCAGCAGCCAGGACCTGACGACTGAAGCTTTCTTT
TRBV27	-	TRBJ2-4	15	-	CASSLNWVAKNIQYF	TGTGCCAGCAGTTTGAATTGGGTGGCCAAAAACATTCAGTACTTC
TRBV9	-	TRBJ1-1	13	-	CASSPSSATEAFF	TGTGCCAGCAGCCCTAGCTCAGCCACTGAAGCTTTCTTT
TRBV7-2	TRBD1	TRBJ2-2	13	once	CASSRDRSGELFF	TGTGCCAGCAGCCGGGACAGGTCCGGGGAGCTGTTTTTT
TRBV7-5	-	TRBJ2-7	14	-	CARSPERHTYEQYF	TGTGCCAGAAGCCCCGAACGACACACCTACGAGCAGTACTTC
TRBV7-3	-	TRBJ2-3	14	once	CASSSGTPTDTQYF	TGTGCCAGCAGTTCCGGGACACCCACAGATACGCAGTATTTT
TRBV6-1	-	TRBJ1-5	17	-	CASSESSRTDDNQPQHF	TGTGCCAGCAGTGAATCCTCGCGAACAGACGACAATCAGCCCCAGCATTTT
TRBV10-3	TRBD1	TRBJ2-3	14	-	CAINGQGTTDTQYF	TGTGCCATCAACGGACAGGGAACCACAGATACGCAGTATTTT
TRBV27	TRBD2	TRBJ2-3	16	-	CASSFKGGRGGDTQYF	TGTGCCAGCAGTTTTAAAGGCGGGAGGGGGGGGGATACGCAGTATTTT
TRBV18	-	TRBJ1-5	14	-	CASSQGASNQPQHF	TGTGCCAGCTCACAAGGAGCTAGCAATCAGCCCCAGCATTTT
TRBV19	-	TRBJ1-3	16	-	CASSIGLQRTGNTIYF	TGTGCCAGTAGTATCGGGCTCCAAAGGACTGGAAACACCATATATTTT
TRBV7-2	-	TRBJ2-3	14	-	CASSLSVLTDTQYF	TGTGCCAGCAGCTTATCCGTGCTAACAGATACGCAGTATTTT
TRBV27	-	TRBJ2-2	15	once	CASSLWGPNTGELFF	TGTGCCAGCAGTTTATGGGGACCGAACACCGGGGAGCTGTTTTTT
TRBV19	TRBD2	TRBJ2-1	15	-	CASSPRDYPSNEQFF	TGTGCCAGTAGCCCCCGGGACTACCCTTCCAATGAGCAGTTCTTC
TRBV5-1	-	TRBJ2-5	15	-	CASSLVGVEQETQYF	TGCGCCAGCAGCTTGGTGGGAGTCGAGCAAGAGACCCAGTACTTC